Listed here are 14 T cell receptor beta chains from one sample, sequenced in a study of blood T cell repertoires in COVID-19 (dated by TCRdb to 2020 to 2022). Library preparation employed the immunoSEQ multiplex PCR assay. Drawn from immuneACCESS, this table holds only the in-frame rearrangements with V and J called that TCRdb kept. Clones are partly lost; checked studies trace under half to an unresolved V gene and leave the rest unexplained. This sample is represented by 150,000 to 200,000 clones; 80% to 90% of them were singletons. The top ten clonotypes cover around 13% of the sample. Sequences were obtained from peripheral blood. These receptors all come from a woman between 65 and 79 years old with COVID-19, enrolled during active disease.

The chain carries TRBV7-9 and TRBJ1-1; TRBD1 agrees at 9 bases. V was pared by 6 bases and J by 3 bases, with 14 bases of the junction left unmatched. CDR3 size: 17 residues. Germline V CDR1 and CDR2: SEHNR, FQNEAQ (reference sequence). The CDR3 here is CASRLTGGWSMDTEAFF. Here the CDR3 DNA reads TGTGCCAGCAGGTTAACAGGGGGCTGGTCCATGGACACTGAAGCTTTCTTT. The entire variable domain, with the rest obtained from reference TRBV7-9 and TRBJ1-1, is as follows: DTGVSQNPRHKITKRGQNVTFRCDPISEHNRLYWYRQTLGQGPEFLTYFQNEAQLEKSRLLSDRFSAERPKGSFSTLEIQRTEQGDSAMYLCASRLTGGWSMDTEAFFGQGTRLTVV.

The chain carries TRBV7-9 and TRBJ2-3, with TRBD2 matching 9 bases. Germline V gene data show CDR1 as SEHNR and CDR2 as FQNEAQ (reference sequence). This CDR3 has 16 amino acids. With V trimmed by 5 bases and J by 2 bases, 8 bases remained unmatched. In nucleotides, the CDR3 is TGTGCCAGCAGCAGGGGACTAGCAGACCTCACAGATACGCAGTATTTT. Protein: CASSRGLADLTDTQYF.

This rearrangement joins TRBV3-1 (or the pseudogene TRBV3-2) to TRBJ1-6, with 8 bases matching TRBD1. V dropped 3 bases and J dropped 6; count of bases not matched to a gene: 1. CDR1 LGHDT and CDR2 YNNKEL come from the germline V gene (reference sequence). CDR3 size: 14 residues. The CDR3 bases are TGTGCCAGCAGCCACGGACAGGGTAATTCACCCCTCCACTTT. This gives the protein CASSHGQGNSPLHF.

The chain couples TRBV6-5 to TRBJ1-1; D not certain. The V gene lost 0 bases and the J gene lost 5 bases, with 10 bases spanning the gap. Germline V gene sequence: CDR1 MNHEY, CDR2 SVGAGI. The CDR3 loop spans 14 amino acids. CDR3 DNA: TGTGCCAGCAGTTACTCGTCTCTATGGACTGAAGCTTTCTTT. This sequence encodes CASSYSSLWTEAFF.

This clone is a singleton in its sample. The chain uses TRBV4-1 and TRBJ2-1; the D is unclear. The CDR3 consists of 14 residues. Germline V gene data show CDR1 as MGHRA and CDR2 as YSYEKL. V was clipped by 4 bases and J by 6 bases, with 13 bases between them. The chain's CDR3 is CASSPLVARNEQFF. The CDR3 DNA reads TGCGCCAGCAGCCCCCTGGTAGCCCGCAATGAGCAGTTCTTC.

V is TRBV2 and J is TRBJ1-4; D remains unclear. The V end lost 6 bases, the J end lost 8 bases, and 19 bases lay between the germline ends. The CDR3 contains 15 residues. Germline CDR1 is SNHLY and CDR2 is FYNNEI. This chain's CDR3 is CASRAPGPGREKLFF. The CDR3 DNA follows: TGTGCCAGCAGGGCCCCGGGCCCTGGGAGGGAAAAACTGTTTTTT.

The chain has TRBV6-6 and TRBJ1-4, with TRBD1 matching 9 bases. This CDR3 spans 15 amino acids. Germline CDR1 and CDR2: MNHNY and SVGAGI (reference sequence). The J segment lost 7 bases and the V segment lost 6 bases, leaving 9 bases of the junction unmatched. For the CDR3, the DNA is TGTGCCAGCAGAGAAAGGACAGGGGATGGTGAAAAACTGTTTTTT. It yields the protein CASRERTGDGEKLFF.

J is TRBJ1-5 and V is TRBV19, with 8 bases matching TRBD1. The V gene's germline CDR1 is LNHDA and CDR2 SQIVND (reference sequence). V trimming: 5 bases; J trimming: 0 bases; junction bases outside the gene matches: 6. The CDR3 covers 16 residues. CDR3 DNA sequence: TGTGCCAGTAGTTCCCTTACAGGGGGTAGCAATCAGCCCCAGCATTTT. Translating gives CASSSLTGGSNQPQHF.

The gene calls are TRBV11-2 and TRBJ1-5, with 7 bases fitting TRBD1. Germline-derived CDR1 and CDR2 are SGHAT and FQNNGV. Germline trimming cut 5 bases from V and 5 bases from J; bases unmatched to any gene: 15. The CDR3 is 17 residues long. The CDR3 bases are TGTGCCAGCAGCCTAGGGGCCTTAACAGGGGTGGATCAGCCCCAGCATTTT. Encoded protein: CASSLGALTGVDQPQHF.

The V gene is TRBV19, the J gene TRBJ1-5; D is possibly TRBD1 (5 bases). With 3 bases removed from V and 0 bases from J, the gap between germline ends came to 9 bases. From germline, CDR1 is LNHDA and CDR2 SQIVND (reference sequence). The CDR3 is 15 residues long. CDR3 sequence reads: CASSMTGGSNQPQHF. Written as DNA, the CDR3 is TGTGCCAGTAGTATGACGGGGGGTAGCAATCAGCCCCAGCATTTT.

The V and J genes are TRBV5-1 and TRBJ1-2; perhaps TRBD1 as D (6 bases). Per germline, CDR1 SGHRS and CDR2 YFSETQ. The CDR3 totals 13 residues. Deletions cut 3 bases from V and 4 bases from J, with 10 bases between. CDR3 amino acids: CASSSTGTYGYTF. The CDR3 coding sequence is TGCGCCAGCAGCTCTACAGGGACCTATGGCTACACCTTC.

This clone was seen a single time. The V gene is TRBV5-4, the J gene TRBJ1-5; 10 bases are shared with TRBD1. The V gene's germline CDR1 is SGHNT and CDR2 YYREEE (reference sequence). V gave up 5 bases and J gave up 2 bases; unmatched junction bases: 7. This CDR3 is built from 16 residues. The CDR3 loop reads CASSMDRGFGNQPQHF. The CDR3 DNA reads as TGTGCCAGCAGTATGGACAGGGGGTTCGGCAATCAGCCCCAGCATTTT.

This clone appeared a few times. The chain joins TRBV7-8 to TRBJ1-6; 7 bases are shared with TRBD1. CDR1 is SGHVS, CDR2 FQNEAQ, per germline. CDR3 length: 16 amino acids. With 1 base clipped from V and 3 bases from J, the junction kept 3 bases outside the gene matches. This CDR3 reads CASSLVWDSYNSPLHF. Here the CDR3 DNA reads TGTGCCAGCAGCTTAGTCTGGGACAGCTATAATTCACCCCTCCACTTT. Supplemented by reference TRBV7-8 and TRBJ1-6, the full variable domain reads GAGVSQSPRYKVAKRGQDVALRCDPISGHVSLFWYQQALGQGPEFLTYFQNEAQLDKSGLPSDRFFAERPEGSVSTLKIQRTQQEDSAVYLCASSLVWDSYNSPLHFGNGTRLTVT.

The CDR3 sequence is CASSDTGGIYGYTF. For the CDR3, the DNA is TGTGCCAGCAGTGATACAGGGGGTATCTATGGCTACACCTTC. The chain has TRBV6-4 and TRBJ1-2, with 8 bases lining up with TRBD1. J was trimmed by 4 bases and V by 3 bases; bases with no gene match: 4. The CDR3 length is 14 residues. CDR1 MRHNA and CDR2 SNTAGT come from the germline V gene.